The TCR beta chain described here comes from a study of blood T cells in healthy people across ages. A J-beta primer mix and a sample-barcoded 5' primer were used in a second PCR of roughly 6 to 12 cycles. Sequencing yielded, for each sample, at least 2.5 million paired-end reads carrying CDR3. TCRdb analysed the 5' RACE reads with MiXCR anew, one entry per CDR3 protein. The top ten hold approximately 15% of the sample, which has hundreds of thousands of distinct CDR3 sequences, over 40% seen once. This clonotype came up once. Trimming cost V 4 bases and J 3 bases; bases outside gene matches: 8. Germline V gene lookup returns CDR1 MNHEY and CDR2 SMNVEV (reference sequence). The CDR3 runs to 15 residues.

The sequence was collected from a woman over 75 in good health. The V gene is TRBV27, the J gene TRBJ2-7; 8 bases match TRBD1. Sequenced input: blood. The CDR3 spells CASSSLGTGLYEQYF. In DNA, the CDR3 is TGTGCCAGCAGTTCCCTGGGGACAGGTCTCTACGAGCAGTACTTC.